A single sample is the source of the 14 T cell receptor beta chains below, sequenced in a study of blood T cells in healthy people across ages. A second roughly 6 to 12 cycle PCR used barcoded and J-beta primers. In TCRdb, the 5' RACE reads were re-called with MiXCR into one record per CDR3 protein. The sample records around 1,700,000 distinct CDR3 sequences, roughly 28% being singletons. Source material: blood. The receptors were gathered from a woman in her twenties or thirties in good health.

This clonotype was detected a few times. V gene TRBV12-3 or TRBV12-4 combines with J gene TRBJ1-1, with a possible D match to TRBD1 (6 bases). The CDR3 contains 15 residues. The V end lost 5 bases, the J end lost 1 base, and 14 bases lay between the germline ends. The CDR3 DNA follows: TGTGCCAGCAGTGCGACTTTGACAGGGAACACTGAAGCTTTCTTT. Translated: CASSATLTGNTEAFF.

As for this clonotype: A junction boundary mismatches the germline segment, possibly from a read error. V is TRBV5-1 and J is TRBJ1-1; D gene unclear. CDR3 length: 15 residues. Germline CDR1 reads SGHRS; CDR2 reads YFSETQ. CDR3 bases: TGCGGCAGCAGCTTGGCGGTACAGCCGAACACTGAAGCTTTCTTT. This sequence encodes CGSSLAVQPNTEAFF.

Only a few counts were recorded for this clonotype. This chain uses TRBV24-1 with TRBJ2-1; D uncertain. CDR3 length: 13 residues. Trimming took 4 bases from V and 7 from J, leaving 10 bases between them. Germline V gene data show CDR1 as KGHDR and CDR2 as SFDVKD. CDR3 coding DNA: TGTGCCACCAGTGACCGTGGGTGGAATGAGCAGTTCTTC. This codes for CATSDRGWNEQFF.

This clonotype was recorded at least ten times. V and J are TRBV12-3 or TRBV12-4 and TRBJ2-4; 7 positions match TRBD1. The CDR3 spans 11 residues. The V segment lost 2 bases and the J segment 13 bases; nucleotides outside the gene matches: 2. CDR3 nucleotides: TGTGCCAGCAGTTTAAGGGACAGACAGTACTTC. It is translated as CASSLRDRQYF.

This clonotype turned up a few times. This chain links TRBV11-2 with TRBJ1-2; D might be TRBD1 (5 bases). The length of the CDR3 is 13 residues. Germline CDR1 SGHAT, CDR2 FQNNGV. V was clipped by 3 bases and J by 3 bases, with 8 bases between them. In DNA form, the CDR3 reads TGTGCCAGCAGCTTTGGGGCGTACTATGGCTACACCTTC. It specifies CASSFGAYYGYTF.

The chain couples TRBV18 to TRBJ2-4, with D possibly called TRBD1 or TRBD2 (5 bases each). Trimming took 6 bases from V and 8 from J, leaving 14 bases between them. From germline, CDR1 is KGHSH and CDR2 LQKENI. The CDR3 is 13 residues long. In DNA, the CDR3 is TGTGCCAGCTCCTGGGACGGCCGGGACATTCAGTACTTC. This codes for CASSWDGRDIQYF.

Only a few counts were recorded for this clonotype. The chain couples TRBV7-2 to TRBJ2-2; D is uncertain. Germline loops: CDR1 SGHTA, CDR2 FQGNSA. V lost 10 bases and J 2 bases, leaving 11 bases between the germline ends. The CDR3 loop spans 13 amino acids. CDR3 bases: TGTGCCAAGAGAGGTGATAACACCGGGGAGCTGTTTTTT. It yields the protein CAKRGDNTGELFF.

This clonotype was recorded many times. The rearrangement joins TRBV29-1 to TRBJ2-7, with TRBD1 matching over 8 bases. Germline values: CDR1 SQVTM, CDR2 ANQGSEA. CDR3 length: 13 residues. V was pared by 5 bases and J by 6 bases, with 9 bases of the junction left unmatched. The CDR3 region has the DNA TGCAGCGTTATCCACCCCAGGGGGCGCGAGCAGTACTTC. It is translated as CSVIHPRGREQYF.

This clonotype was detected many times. In DNA form, the CDR3 reads TGTGCCACCACCCGGGGCGGCCCCTACGAGCAGTACTTC. Translated, it gives CATTRGGPYEQYF. The rearrangement uses TRBV6-5 and TRBJ2-7; D possibly matches TRBD1 or TRBD2 (5 bases each). The CDR3 has 13 amino acids. Germline CDR1 MNHEY, CDR2 SVGAGI. The V end was cut by 10 bases, the J end by 2 bases, with 15 bases between.

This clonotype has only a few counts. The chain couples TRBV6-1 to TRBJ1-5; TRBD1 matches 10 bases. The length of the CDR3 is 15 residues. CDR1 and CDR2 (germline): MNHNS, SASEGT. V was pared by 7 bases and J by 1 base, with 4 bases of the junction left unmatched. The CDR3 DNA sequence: TGTGCCAGCATGACAGGGGGCATGAGCAATCAGCCCCAGCATTTT. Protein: CASMTGGMSNQPQHF.

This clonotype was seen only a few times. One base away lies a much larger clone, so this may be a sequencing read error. CDR3 residues: CASSLEANTQYF. The CDR3 nucleotides read TGTGCCAGCAGTTTGGAGGCTAATACGCAGTATTTT. This sequence joins TRBV28 and TRBJ2-3; the D gene is possibly TRBD2 (5 bases). Per the germline V gene, CDR1 is MDHEN and CDR2 is SYDVKM. This CDR3 has 12 amino acids. V shed 3 bases and J shed 7 bases, with 8 bases lying between them.

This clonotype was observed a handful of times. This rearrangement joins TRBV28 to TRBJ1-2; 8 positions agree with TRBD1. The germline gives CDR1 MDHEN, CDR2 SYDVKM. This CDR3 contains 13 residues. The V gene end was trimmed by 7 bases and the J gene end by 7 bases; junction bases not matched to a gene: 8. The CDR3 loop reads CASITDRGRGYTF. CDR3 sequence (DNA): TGTGCCAGCATTACCGACAGGGGACGTGGCTACACCTTC.

The CDR3 sequence: CASSVWGNQNYGYTF. CDR3 DNA sequence: TGTGCCAGCAGCGTCTGGGGAAATCAGAACTATGGCTACACCTTC. The chain carries TRBV9 and TRBJ1-2; D not resolved. V was shortened by 2 bases and J by 2 bases, with 13 bases between the two germline ends. This CDR3 spans 15 amino acids. Germline CDR1 is SGDLS and CDR2 is YYNGEE.

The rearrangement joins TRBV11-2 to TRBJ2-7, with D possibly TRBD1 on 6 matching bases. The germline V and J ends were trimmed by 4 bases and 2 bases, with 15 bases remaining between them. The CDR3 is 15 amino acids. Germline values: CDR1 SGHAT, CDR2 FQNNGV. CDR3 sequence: CASSSSGVRAYEQYF. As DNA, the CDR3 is TGTGCCAGCAGCTCCTCAGGGGTTCGGGCCTACGAGCAGTACTTC.